These T cell receptor beta chains were read from a single sample in a study of a mutant IDH1 vaccine in newly diagnosed glioma. The assay was immunoSEQ multiplex PCR, and TCRdb's table has in-frame clones only and misses some. The top ten hold approximately 0.8% of the sample, which has under 85,000 clones, 75% to 90% seen once. These TCRs are of unknown antigen specificity. This material consisted of PBMCs, taken from a glioma patient whose treatment included an IDH1 peptide vaccine. The receptor source for this set is a woman aged 45 to 65 with glioma. CDR3s include the opening cysteine and the closing phenylalanine or tryptophan. A D gene is named only where the DNA matches it firmly. Size is omitted from some rows. Given values are once, few, many or a class for expanded clones.

>TRBJ2-2|.|TRBV5-1|.
CASSEAPSPGTTGELFF
TGCGCCAGCAGCGAGGCCCCCTCTCCCGGCACCACCGGGGAGCTGTTTTTT
>TRBJ2-1|TRBD2|TRBV11-2|.
CASSLGPGLGPYNEQFF
TGTGCCAGCAGCTTAGGGCCGGGACTAGGACCCTACAATGAGCAGTTCTTC
>TRBJ2-7|TRBD2|TRBV5-1|.
CASSWGTSGSPYEQYF
TGCGCCAGCAGCTGGGGGACTAGCGGGAGTCCCTACGAGCAGTACTTC
>TRBJ2-7|.|TRBV18|once
CASSPVRRDEQYF
TGTGCCAGCTCACCTGTCCGTAGGGACGAGCAGTACTTC
>TRBJ1-5|.|TRBV19|.
CASSQGLNQPQHF
TGTGCCAGTAGTCAGGGGCTCAATCAGCCCCAGCATTTT
>TRBJ2-5|TRBD1|TRBV12-5|once
CASGLVTGTGGGETQYF
TGTGCTAGTGGTTTGGTAACCGGGACAGGGGGCGGCGAGACCCAGTACTTC
>TRBJ2-6|TRBD1|TRBV7-6|.
CASSPGQVFSGANVLTF
TGTGCCAGCAGCCCCGGACAGGTTTTCTCTGGGGCCAACGTCCTGACTTTC
>TRBJ1-5|.|TRBV28|once
CASSLFADGNQPQHF
TGTGCCAGCAGTTTATTCGCGGATGGCAATCAGCCCCAGCATTTT
>TRBJ2-1|TRBD2|TRBV6-6|.
CASSGPAGGSDEQFF
TGTGCCAGCAGTGGCCCAGCGGGAGGCAGCGATGAGCAGTTCTTC
>TRBJ1-4|.|TRBV28|few
CASRNGPNEKLFF
TGTGCCAGCAGGAATGGCCCTAATGAAAAACTGTTTTTT
>TRBJ2-2|.|TRBV2|.
CASRTGQNTGELFF
TGTGCCAGTAGAACGGGACAAAACACCGGGGAGCTGTTTTTT
>TRBJ1-1|.|TRBV18|once
CASSVTQAGTEAFF
TGTGCCAGCTCCGTGACACAAGCGGGGACTGAAGCTTTCTTT
>TRBJ2-7|TRBD2|TRBV27|.
CASSLRFGGGQPSKTYEQYF
TGTGCCAGCAGTTTAAGATTTGGGGGGGGTCAACCTTCGAAAACCTACGAGCAGTACTTC
>TRBJ2-7|.|TRBV14|.
CASSGWEKVYEQYF
TGTGCCAGCAGCGGGTGGGAGAAGGTCTACGAGCAGTACTTC
>TRBJ2-1|.|TRBV7-2|.
CASSLGTPNEQFF
TGTGCCAGCAGTCTGGGGACTCCCAATGAGCAGTTCTTC
>TRBJ2-7|.|TRBV10-3|.
CAIRLAGTYEQYF
TGTGCCATCAGGCTCGCCGGGACCTACGAGCAGTACTTC
>TRBJ1-1|.|TRBV10-1|.
CASSESTANTEAFF
TGCGCCAGCAGTGAGTCGACGGCGAACACTGAAGCTTTCTTT
>TRBJ1-1|.|TRBV25-1|.
CASSDGVYTEAFF
TGTGCCAGCAGTGATGGGGTTTACACTGAAGCTTTCTTT
>TRBJ2-3|TRBD1|TRBV5-1|.
CARGRVSKKTGAEWGTDTQYF
TGCGCCCGCGGTAGGGTATCAAAAAAAACAGGGGCGGAATGGGGCACAGATACGCAGTATTTT
>TRBJ2-1|.|TRBV9|.
CASSVVRGTVLNEQFF
TGTGCCAGCAGCGTAGTGCGAGGGACTGTGTTGAATGAGCAGTTCTTC
>TRBJ2-7|.|TRBV5-4|.
CASSTKSSQGSYEQYF
TGTGCCAGCAGCACCAAAAGTAGTCAGGGTAGCTACGAGCAGTACTTC
>TRBJ2-7|.|TRBV7-5|.
CARSPGLAEYEQYF
TGTGCCAGAAGCCCGGGACTAGCGGAATACGAGCAGTACTTC
>TRBJ2-3|TRBD1|TRBV10-3|.
CAISDIGQGGTDTQYF
TGTGCCATCAGTGATATCGGTCAGGGGGGCACAGATACGCAGTATTTT
>TRBJ1-2|.|TRBV29-1|.
CSVEGEGQSSPNYGYTF
TGCAGCGTTGAAGGGGAAGGACAGTCTTCGCCTAACTATGGCTACACCTTC
>TRBJ2-7|.|TRBV19|.
CATNPGSGGEQYF
TGTGCCACCAACCCCGGCAGCGGTGGTGAGCAGTACTTC
>TRBJ2-7|TRBD2|TRBV5-1|.
CASSLASRGRAGYEQYF
TGCGCCAGCAGCTTGGCCTCTCGCGGGAGGGCGGGGTACGAGCAGTACTTC
>TRBJ2-5|TRBD1|TRBV29-1|few
CSVETGYGETQYF
TGCAGCGTAGAGACAGGGTATGGGGAGACCCAGTACTTC
>TRBJ2-6|.|TRBV7-8|.
CASSIADDRVTVLTF
TGTGCCAGCAGCATAGCGGATGACAGGGTAACCGTCCTGACTTTC
>TRBJ2-3|.|TRBV6-1|.
CASTGGQGTDTQYF
TGTGCCAGCACGGGAGGACAGGGAACAGATACGCAGTATTTT
>TRBJ1-5|.|TRBV2|.
CASSEERFGNQPQHF
TGTGCCAGCAGTGAAGAGAGGTTTGGCAATCAGCCCCAGCATTTT
>TRBJ2-2|.|TRBV21-1|.
CASSGFRGELFF
TGTGCCAGCAGCGGCTTCCGGGGGGAGCTGTTTTTT
>TRBJ1-1|.|TRBV18|.
CASSPSEGTNTEAFF
TGTGCCAGCTCACCATCAGAGGGGACGAACACTGAAGCTTTCTTT
>TRBJ2-2|.|TRBV28|.
CASSFFSRAGRTGELFF
TGTGCCAGCAGTTTTTTCTCCAGGGCAGGGCGGACCGGGGAGCTGTTTTTT
>TRBJ2-1|.|TRBV7-9|.
CASSFNGWNEQFF
TGTGCCAGCAGCTTCAATGGGTGGAATGAGCAGTTCTTC
>TRBJ1-1|.|TRBV21-1|few
CASSPQGAGTEAFF
TGTGCCAGCAGCCCGCAAGGCGCGGGCACTGAAGCTTTCTTT
>TRBJ2-7|.|TRBV30|.
CAWSVQRLSYEQYF
TGTGCCTGGAGTGTACAGAGGCTGTCCTACGAGCAGTACTTC
>TRBJ2-3|.|TRBV28|once
CASSLGPRPHTDTQYF
TGTGCCAGCAGTTTGGGCCCACGCCCACACACAGATACGCAGTATTTT
>TRBJ2-1|TRBD2|TRBV7-3|.
CASSPYGTSGISEQFF
TGTGCCAGCAGCCCCTACGGGACTAGCGGGATCAGTGAGCAGTTCTTC
>TRBJ1-1|.|TRBV28|.
CASRPPGDTEAFF
TGTGCCAGCAGACCTCCCGGGGACACTGAAGCTTTCTTT
>TRBJ2-3|TRBD2|TRBV10-1|.
CAGEVAGVTDTQYF
TGCGCCGGGGAGGTAGCGGGAGTCACAGATACGCAGTATTTT
>TRBJ1-1|.|TRBV23-1|.
CASVKGLMNTEAFF
TGCGCCAGCGTTAAGGGCCTCATGAACACTGAAGCTTTCTTT
>TRBJ1-2|.|TRBV6-6|.
CASSSGYYGYTF
TGTGCCAGCTCATCAGGGTACTATGGCTACACCTTC
>TRBJ1-2|.|TRBV20-1|.
CSAKDGGYTF
TGCAGTGCTAAGGACGGCGGCTACACCTTC
>TRBJ1-2|.|TRBV9|.
CASSGQLPGHYGYTF
TGTGCCAGCAGCGGACAATTGCCCGGGCACTATGGCTACACCTTC
>TRBJ2-7|TRBD2|TRBV19|.
CASSIGLAAPYEQYF
TGTGCCAGTAGTATCGGACTAGCGGCACCCTACGAGCAGTACTTC